This T cell receptor (beta chain) was sequenced in a study of shared clonotypes between healthy human individuals. Study-wide findings and caveats: The study's rarefaction showed incomplete sorted-subset sequencing despite large depth.

The CDR3 loop spans 14 amino acids. The germline CDR1 and CDR2 sequences are MDHEN and SYDVKM. Trimming left V 9 bases short and J 6 bases short, with 20 bases between. The study drew all its donors from Caucasian adults living in Nashville, Tennessee. CD45RO+ cells went into CD8 memory alongside CCR7-negative CD45RA+ TemRA cells. About this clone: The target antigen is unknown.

Repertoires were generated with immunoSEQ multiplex PCR, while TCRdb's copy carries only in-frame clones and drops some. The sample gives approximately 710,000 clones, less than 95% of which show up once; approximately 35% is in the top ten. The specimen was memory CD8+ T cells from PBMCs. Subset denoted: CD45RO+ cells pooled with CCR7-negative TemRA cells. V and J are TRBV28 and TRBJ1-2; perhaps TRBD1 as D (5 bases). The TCR comes from a man aged 18 to 35 in good health. Some clones in this sample may be carry-over from other donors' samples. In nucleotides, the CDR3 is TGTGCCAGTAAACACCAGGGTAGTAGTAATGGCTACACCTTC. Encoded protein: CASKHQGSSNGYTF.